One sample yielded the 8 T cell receptor beta chains listed below, sequenced in a study of shared clonotypes between healthy human individuals (dated by TCRdb to between 2020 and 2021). Libraries were built with the immunoSEQ multiplex PCR assay. TCRdb holds this immuneACCESS table with in-frame rearrangements only. Some clones are missing; in checked studies, unresolved V genes explain under half, and the rest has no known cause. The sample table contains hundreds of thousands of clones; only one count was recorded for approximately 96% of them. 0.11% of the sample is taken by the ten largest. For the CD8 naive samples, CD45RO-negative cells were positively selected for CCR7, yielding a CD45RA+CCR7+ population from which TemRA cells were excluded. The sequencing sample was made of naive CD8+ T cells sorted from blood. In light of the paper, this sample's cell subset or site label describes: CD45RA+CCR7+. These receptors all stem from a woman under 40 in good health.

The chain joins TRBV4-1 to TRBJ2-3, with D tentatively TRBD1 or TRBD2 (5 bases each). Trimming took 0 bases from V and 2 from J, leaving 9 bases between them. Germline values: CDR1 MGHRA, CDR2 YSYEKL. The CDR3 is 15 amino acids. The DNA for the CDR3 is TGCGCCAGCAGCCAAGACAGAGGGGCCACAGATACGCAGTATTTT. It yields the protein CASSQDRGATDTQYF.

V usage is TRBV12-2 and J usage is TRBJ2-7; the table's D call, TRBD2, was not checked against the DNA. TRBV12-2 is a pseudogene segment. This CDR3 spans 19 amino acids. The CDR3 loop reads CASRFMPTDTSGHQFRQYF. Here the CDR3 DNA reads TGTGCAAGTCGCTTCATGCCGACAGATACTAGCGGGCATCAATTTAGGCAGTACTTC.

The genes are TRBV27 and TRBJ2-1; tentative D call: TRBD2 (6 bases). The CDR3 spans 14 residues. Germline V gene lookup returns CDR1 MNHEY and CDR2 SMNVEV (reference sequence). V was pared by 5 bases and J by 7 bases, with 15 bases between. CDR3 loop: CASSPRGRGNEQFF. CDR3 coding DNA: TGTGCCAGCAGTCCGCGGGGCCGTGGGAATGAGCAGTTCTTC.

The chain is built from TRBV28 and TRBJ1-2, with D perhaps TRBD1 (6 bases). The CDR3 is 10 amino acids. V lost 11 bases to trimming and J lost 6 bases, with 10 bases between them. The germline gives CDR1 MDHEN, CDR2 SYDVKM. CDR3 bases: TGTGCCGTACAGGGAAATGGCTACACCTTC. Translated: CAVQGNGYTF.

The chain links TRBV10-3 to TRBJ2-7; D not resolved. Looked up from germline, CDR1 is ENHRY and CDR2 is SYGVKD. The CDR3 runs 16 residues. V lost 6 bases to trimming and J lost 4 bases, with 22 bases between them. The CDR3 bases are TGTGCCATCAGCCCTACGGTTTCCCGAGGATCTTACGAGCAGTACTTC. It specifies CAISPTVSRGSYEQYF.

This chain connects TRBV30 to TRBJ2-7; D is unclear. The V end lost 2 bases, the J end lost 5 bases, and 13 bases lay between the germline ends. The germline CDR1 and CDR2 sequences are GTSNPN and SVGIG (reference sequence). The CDR3 totals 13 residues. CDR3 loop: CAWSTNPFHEQYF. The CDR3 DNA follows: TGTGCCTGGAGTACGAACCCCTTCCACGAGCAGTACTTC.

The rearrangement joins TRBV2 to TRBJ2-5; 7 bases agree with TRBD2. CDR1 and CDR2 from the germline V gene are SNHLY and FYNNEI. V lost 9 bases and J lost 4; bases outside the gene matches: 8. The CDR3 consists of 13 residues. This CDR3 reads CARERLASETQYF. In DNA, the CDR3 is TGTGCCAGAGAGAGACTAGCCTCAGAGACCCAGTACTTC.

The genes are TRBV29-1 and TRBJ2-7; D is unclear. The CDR3 totals 10 residues. V lost 4 bases, J lost 3 bases, and 4 bases lay in between. Germline CDR1 and CDR2: SQVTM and ANQGSEA. The CDR3, as DNA: TGCAGCGTTGCTAACTACGAGCAGTACTTC. This encodes CSVANYEQYF.